This T cell receptor (beta chain) was documented in a study of blood T cell repertoires in COVID-19. Study as a whole: T cells, B-cell-depleted T cells, or PBMCs supplied cDNA or gDNA.

This clone was counted once. The protocol was immunoSEQ multiplex PCR, while the TCRdb copy is restricted to in-frame clones and leaves out a portion. The top ten clones hold just over 2.5% of a sample with fewer than 300,000 clones, around four fifths of them seen once. V gave up 2 bases and J gave up 2 bases, with 14 bases separating them. This CDR3 comprises 16 residues. The V gene's germline CDR1 is SGHKS and CDR2 YYEKEE (reference sequence). This TCR was recovered from a woman in her 70s with active or convalescent COVID-19. This chain links TRBV5-5 with TRBJ2-1; TRBD1 might be the D (5 bases). Sequenced: peripheral blood. CDR3 in DNA: TGTGCCAGCAGCTTAGGGTCTGACAGCACCTACAATGAGCAGTTCTTC. Translation gives CASSLGSDSTYNEQFF.